The rows below give T cell receptor beta chains drawn from one sample of a study of control samples from healthy donors and cancer patients. This table comes from immunoSEQ multiplex PCR, and its TCRdb copy is limited to in-frame clones, with some not included. The top ten clones hold under 40% of a sample with 94,000 or so clones, approximately 88% of them seen once. The sequenced sample was PBMCs. These receptors were collected from a man between 70 and 80 years old with lung cancer. Each CDR3 is given with its conserved first and last residue. D genes are given only for firm matches. Rows may omit the clone size; those that give it use once, few, many or a size class.

d_call | j_call | v_call | clone_size | cdr3_nt | cdr3_aa
. | TRBJ1-4 | TRBV14 | . | TGTGCCAGCAGCCAAGTAGGCACAGGGAGGGATGAAAAACTGTTTTTT | CASSQVGTGRDEKLFF
TRBD1 | TRBJ2-4 | TRBV30 | . | TGTGCCTGGAGTAAGGGACAGGGGGGGAACATTCAGTACTTC | CAWSKGQGGNIQYF
TRBD1 | TRBJ1-3 | TRBV19 | . | TGTGCCAGTAGTCGATTGGGACAGCGAAACACCATATATTTT | CASSRLGQRNTIYF
. | TRBJ1-4 | TRBV30 | . | TGTGCCTGGAGTGTCGGGGGCTCCAGCGGAAAACTGTTTTTT | CAWSVGGSSGKLFF
TRBD2 | TRBJ2-5 | TRBV25-1 | once | TGTGCCAGCAGTGAACTAGCGGGGGGGCAAGAGACCCAGTACTTC | CASSELAGGQETQYF
TRBD1 | TRBJ2-2 | TRBV9 | . | TGTGCCAGCTCCGACAGGGGGCAATCCACCGGGGAGCTGTTTTTT | CASSDRGQSTGELFF
. | TRBJ2-5 | TRBV24-1 | . | TGTGCCACCAGTGATAACGGAGGGGGACAGACCCAGTACTTC | CATSDNGGGQTQYF
. | TRBJ2-3 | TRBV2 | . | TGTGCCAGCAGGATACAGGCTAGCGCAGATACGCAGTATTTT | CASRIQASADTQYF
. | TRBJ1-3 | TRBV5-6 | . | TGTGCCAGCAGCTTGCGACTGATCTCTGGAAACACCATATATTTT | CASSLRLISGNTIYF
. | TRBJ1-5 | TRBV21-1 | . | TGTGCCAGCAGTCCTCCCGAGGGGAAAACAGGGGACGGCCAGCCCCAGCATTTT | CASSPPEGKTGDGQPQHF
. | TRBJ2-3 | TRBV7-8 | . | TGTGCCAGCAGCTTAGCTCTAACAAATGGCCACGATACGCAGTATTTT | CASSLALTNGHDTQYF
TRBD2 | TRBJ2-3 | TRBV4-2 | . | TGTGCCAGCAGCCAAGATGTAGCGGGGGGGACAGATACGCAGTATTTT | CASSQDVAGGTDTQYF
. | TRBJ1-2 | TRBV5-1 | . | TGCGCCAGCAGTACAACAGGGAGTCAGGGTGGCTACACCTTC | CASSTTGSQGGYTF
TRBD1 | TRBJ1-2 | TRBV20-1 | . | TGCAGTGCTAGTGAGACAGGGGTAGGCTACACCTTC | CSASETGVGYTF
. | TRBJ1-1 | TRBV9 | . | TGTGCCAGCAGCGTAGTAGTGGTGGGGCGGACTGAAGCTTTCTTT | CASSVVVVGRTEAFF
. | TRBJ2-3 | TRBV11-2 | once | TGTGCCAGCAGCTTAGATCTACCAGATACGCAGTATTTT | CASSLDLPDTQYF
TRBD2 | TRBJ2-4 | TRBV3-1/TRBV3-2 | . | TGTGCCAGCAGCCTAAAAACCGGGACTACCGATATAGCCAAAAACATTCAGTACTTC | CASSLKTGTTDIAKNIQYF
TRBD1 | TRBJ1-4 | TRBV5-6 | . | TGTGCCAGCAGCTTGACCCCCGGGACAGGACGGGAAAAACTGTTTTTT | CASSLTPGTGREKLFF
. | TRBJ2-3 | TRBV5-1 | . | TGCGCCAGCAGCCCGGGACACGGCACAGATACGCAGTATTTT | CASSPGHGTDTQYF
. | TRBJ2-6 | TRBV11-3 | . | TGTGCCAGCAGCTTAGGACGGGGCTCTGGGGCCAACGTCCTGACTTTC | CASSLGRGSGANVLTF
TRBD1 | TRBJ1-5 | TRBV18 | . | TGTGCCAGCTCACCCGAGGACAGGGGCCAGCCCCAGCATTTT | CASSPEDRGQPQHF
TRBD2 | TRBJ2-5 | TRBV7-2 | few | TGTGCCAGCAGCTTAGAGGGTCGGCTAGCGGGGATTGGAGAGACCCAGTACTTC | CASSLEGRLAGIGETQYF
TRBD1 | TRBJ1-5 | TRBV30 | once | TGTGCCTGGACCAAAGGGGACAGGGGGAATCAGCCCCAGCATTTT | CAWTKGDRGNQPQHF
. | TRBJ2-1 | TRBV20-1 | . | TGCAGTGCTAGTCCACTAAATGAGCAGTTCTTC | CSASPLNEQFF
TRBD1 | TRBJ2-5 | TRBV5-1 | . | TGCGCCAGCAGTAGACAGGGAGAAGAGACCCAGTACTTC | CASSRQGEETQYF
. | TRBJ2-1 | TRBV19 | . | TGTGCCAGTAGTATCACGGGGATCGCTTACAATGAGCAGTTCTTC | CASSITGIAYNEQFF
TRBD2 | TRBJ2-1 | TRBV15 | . | TGTGCCACCAGCAGACCGGGACTAGCGGGGTCTTCCTACAATGAGCAGTTCTTC | CATSRPGLAGSSYNEQFF
TRBD1 | TRBJ2-7 | TRBV5-1 | . | TGCGCCAGCAGTTTGGGACAGGGGGCGGCCTACGAGCAGTACTTC | CASSLGQGAAYEQYF
TRBD1 | TRBJ2-7 | TRBV5-1 | . | TGCGCCAGCAGCTCTAGACAGGGGGCTTTCGAGCAGTACTTC | CASSSRQGAFEQYF
. | TRBJ1-5 | TRBV3-1/TRBV3-2 | few | TGTGCCAGCAGCCAAGAGGATAGGGTCGGGTATAGCAATCAGCCCCAGCATTTT | CASSQEDRVGYSNQPQHF
. | TRBJ1-5 | TRBV6-5 | . | TGTGCCAGCAGTTACGGTGCCGGTAGCAATCAGCCCCAGCATTTT | CASSYGAGSNQPQHF
. | TRBJ1-3 | TRBV6-5 | . | TGTGCCAGCAGTTACGGTCAGAGCTCTGGAAACACCATATATTTT | CASSYGQSSGNTIYF
. | TRBJ1-2 | TRBV25-1 | . | TGTGCCAGCAGTGAATTATCAACGGGTCTGAATGGCTACACCTTC | CASSELSTGLNGYTF
. | TRBJ1-4 | TRBV25-1 | . | TGTGCCAGCAGTGAAAAGCCCCGGGGGCTAACTAATGAAAAACTGTTTTTT | CASSEKPRGLTNEKLFF
. | TRBJ2-7 | TRBV6-5 | . | TGTGCCACCGGACGGGGGTCCAACGAGCAGTACTTC | CATGRGSNEQYF
TRBD1 | TRBJ2-3 | TRBV4-3 | once | TGCGCCAGCAGTCAAGAGGGCGGGACAGGGCCGAATACGCAGTATTTT | CASSQEGGTGPNTQYF
TRBD1 | TRBJ2-2 | TRBV30 | . | TGTGCCTGGAACAGGGGGAGGCTCACCGGGGAGCTGTTTTTT | CAWNRGRLTGELFF
. | TRBJ2-3 | TRBV4-2 | many | TGTGCCAGCAGCCAAGAAGCGGCCAGCACAGATACGCAGTATTTT | CASSQEAASTDTQYF
. | TRBJ1-6 | TRBV10-3 | . | TGTGCCTCCAAGGGGGGTAGCTCCTATAATTCACCCCTCCACTTT | CASKGGSSYNSPLHF
. | TRBJ2-7 | TRBV7-8 | . | TGTGCCAGCAGCTTAGGGGGGCGGACTGAGCAGTACTTC | CASSLGGRTEQYF
. | TRBJ1-3 | TRBV20-1 | . | TGCAGTGCTAGTCGGCGTTCTGGAAACACCATATATTTT | CSASRRSGNTIYF
. | TRBJ1-2 | TRBV27 | . | TGTGCCAGCAGCTTGCGGGCCAGGGGATATGGCTACACCTTC | CASSLRARGYGYTF
TRBD2 | TRBJ2-3 | TRBV5-1 | once | TGCGCCAGCACGTCGGGGGGTTTTACAGATACGCAGTATTTT | CASTSGGFTDTQYF
. | TRBJ2-7 | TRBV5-5 | . | TGTGCCAGCAGCTTGAGGGGCAGCGGTTCCTACGAGCAGTACTTC | CASSLRGSGSYEQYF
. | TRBJ1-2 | TRBV11-2 | few | TGTGCCAGCAGCTTAGGTGACAAGATAGGCTACACCTTC | CASSLGDKIGYTF
. | TRBJ1-1 | TRBV18 | . | TGTGCCAGCTCACCACCGGGGATCGGAGGCCGAGAAGCTTTCTTT | CASSPPGIGGREAFF
TRBD2 | TRBJ2-7 | TRBV18 | . | TGTGCCAGCTCACCGGCGAGAACTAGCGGGAGCTACGAGCAGTACTTC | CASSPARTSGSYEQYF
. | TRBJ2-1 | TRBV19 | once | TGTGCCAGTAGTAGGAACTTCTACAATGAGCAGTTCTTC | CASSRNFYNEQFF
. | TRBJ2-2 | TRBV7-9 | . | TGTGCCAGCAGCTTAGCCCCCTTGACCGGGGAGCTGTTTTTT | CASSLAPLTGELFF
. | TRBJ1-5 | TRBV3-1/TRBV3-2 | . | TGTGCCAGCAGCATTACAGGGAGTGGAAATCAGCCCCAGCATTTT | CASSITGSGNQPQHF
. | TRBJ2-1 | TRBV5-1 | . | TGCGCCAGCAGCCCCGAGGGTTCTAGCCCTCTTTATCCTGAGCAGTTCTTC | CASSPEGSSPLYPEQFF
. | TRBJ2-2 | TRBV24-1 | . | TGTGCCACCAGGTCTGGGTTCGCCGGGGAGCTGTTTTTT | CATRSGFAGELFF
. | TRBJ2-7 | TRBV27 | . | TGTGCCAGCAGCGGGAGCTCCTACGAGCAGTACTTC | CASSGSSYEQYF
. | TRBJ2-7 | TRBV5-6 | . | TGTGCCAGCAGCTTTGGGGTCGGGGCAGAGCAGTACTTC | CASSFGVGAEQYF
TRBD2 | TRBJ2-1 | TRBV7-7 | . | TGTGCTAGCAGCTCGGGACTCGCGGGGGGGCGGGAGCAGTTCTTC | CASSSGLAGGREQFF